What follows describes a single T cell receptor (beta chain). This clonotype was seen ten or more times. Its recognized antigen is unknown. Qualities for individual bases were not recorded, and no much larger clone is one base off. Library method: PCR. This sample was sequenced with a NextSeq 500. Bulk TCR libraries were generated as previously described, with the TCR primers listed in Table S5 used. Total RNA was purified with the Qiagen AllPrep DNA/RNA kit. Reads from multiple sequencing runs of the same library were pooled before analysis. From the authors' description of their analysis: Reads were retained only if their TCR constant sequence matched exactly, and those retained reads were trimmed to 150 nt and grouped according to their 12-nt molecular barcodes. Reads within each barcode group were sub-clustered using a 15% Levenshtein threshold, and quality-weighted consensus sequences were constructed for each RNA molecule. Non-functional sequences were filtered out, along with any lower-count sequence sitting one edit away from another sequence. Based on a fit of two negative binomial distributions, barcode sub-clusters having less than 20% of the maximum read count were discarded. TCRdb passed the public sequencing reads through fastp at Q25 and MiXCR, retaining productive beta sequences. Rows with one shared CDR3 protein collapse into an entry with the most common genes and DNA. TCRdb, rather than the study authors, made the V and J calls. The sample profile shows over 65,000 distinct CDR3 sequences; approximately 25% of them were found once. 0.7% to 0.8% of the sample goes to the ten largest clones.

The germline V gene (reference sequence) sets CDR1 to PRHDT and CDR2 to FYEKMQ. At the junction V is shortened by 3 bases and J by 2 bases; bases outside the gene matches: 6. The CDR3 starts with the cysteine, ends with the phenylalanine, and has 15 residues. Only the CDR3 DNA stays, 45 bases, in frame from base 1. The data were taken from a study of molecular identifiers for immune sequencing clone quantification (dated by TCRdb to between 2017 and 2018). For context, the study as a whole: In a replicate experiment, RNA from about 21,000 or 97,000 naive CD8 T cells was split into five aliquots, four of which were sequenced. This methods study used CD8 T cells to benchmark TCR RNA copy counting and molecular-identifier clustering-based TCR repertoire sequencing (MIDCIRS).

Paper-wide results and their limitations: Modeling estimated roughly 3 recovered TCR RNA copies per cell, compared with approximately 9.5 by digital PCR, which implies approximately 30% capture efficiency. Without barcode sub-clustering, chimeric consensus sequences inflated TCR diversity; chimeras reached as high as 47%. Naive libraries contained spiked-in Jurkat TCR RNA (10 copies' worth), which is not part of the donor repertoire. Identical TCR molecules sharing a barcode could cause highly expanded clone sizes to be underestimated. Spiked-in Jurkat TCR RNA equal to a single cell's worth was reported to be detectable even within 1,100,000 naive CD8 T cells. In CMV-specific effector cells, clones with more than 20 RNA copies contained over 98% of molecules, whereas in naive cells such clones contained under 1% of molecules.

Libraries of naive CD8 T cells were generated from around 20,000 to 990,000 sorted cells, with 10%, 30% or 50% of the purified RNA used. Naive CD8 T cells, defined as CD8+CD4-CCR7+CD45RA+, were FACS-sorted into RLT Plus buffer on a BD FACSAria II. To test detection sensitivity, Jurkat RNA equal to around nine TCR copies was added to samples of about 19,000-1,100,000 naive CD8 T cells. Enrichment of CD8 T cells was done with RosetteSep CD8+ T Cell Enrichment Cocktail plus Ficoll-Paque, and ACK red cell lysis came afterward. Rearrangement joined TRBV13 to TRBJ2-7; TRBD1 lines up with 8 middle nucleotides. The sequencing input was naive CD8+ T cells from blood, with Jurkat cell RNA spiked in. The label giving this sample's cell subset or site can be read as: FACS-sorted CD8+CD4-CCR7+CD45RA+ naive T cells. This clonotype was sampled from a human donor in good health. Some libraries in this study had Jurkat cell RNA spiked in. The CDR3 sequence is CASSLGTGLTYEQYF. The DNA sequence follows: TGTGCCAGCAGCTTGGGGACAGGATTAACCTACGAGCAGTACTTC.